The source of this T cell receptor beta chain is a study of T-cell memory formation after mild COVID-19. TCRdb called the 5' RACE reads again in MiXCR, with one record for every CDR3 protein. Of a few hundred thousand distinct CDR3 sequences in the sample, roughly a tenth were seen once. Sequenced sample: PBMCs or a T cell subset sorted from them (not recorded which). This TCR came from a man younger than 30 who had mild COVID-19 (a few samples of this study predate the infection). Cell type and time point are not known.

CDR3 bases: TGTGCCAGCAGCCAAATCGGCCAGCCCCAGCATTTT. Translation gives CASSQIGQPQHF. V gene TRBV3-1 combines with J gene TRBJ1-5; no clear D gene. This CDR3 is 12 amino acids long. V lost 2 bases, J lost 7 bases, and 6 bases lay in between. CDR1 is LGHDT, CDR2 YNNKEL, per germline (reference sequence).